Described below is a single TCR beta chain sequence and its context. Its antigen remains unidentified. These data belong to a study of shared clonotypes between healthy human individuals. Study-wide background: Each donor's CD8 memory used one plate, CD8 naive two, each CD4 subset three. Study findings and constraints: Naive subsets generally exceeded memory subsets in estimated richness.

CDR1 is LGHNT and CDR2 is FRNRAP in the germline V gene. The CDR3 sequence is 13 residues long. V lost 6 bases and J 3 bases, leaving 9 bases between the germline ends. CD8 cells regarded as naive lacked CD45RO, were positively chosen for CCR7, and omitted terminally differentiated effector memory CD45RA+ cells. Profiled with immunoSEQ multiplex PCR; TCRdb holds only in-frame clones, not every one. This sample yields over 800,000 clones, of which roughly 92% are seen a single time; 24% belongs to the top ten. This clonotype originated in a man aged 25-45 years in good health. Sequences were obtained from naive CD8+ T cells sorted from blood. The chain recombines TRBV12-5 with TRBJ2-1; weak D call: TRBD2 (5 bases). Here the CDR3 reads CASGLDHYNEQFF. The DNA for the CDR3 is TGTGCTAGTGGACTAGACCACTACAATGAGCAGTTCTTC.